Below are 13 T cell receptor beta chains sequenced from a single sample in a study of post-analysis software for immune sequencing data. Findings of the study overall: With TRBV5-6, TRBV5-1 and TRBV20-1 included, several TRBV segments were more frequent in patients than in controls.

Every TCR beta cDNA library bore unique molecular identifiers. TCRdb analysed the PCR reads with MiXCR anew, one entry per CDR3 protein. Of around 190,000 distinct CDR3 sequences in the sample, about 30% are singletons; the top ten hold about 3.7%. Their antigens are not known. The sample comprised blood. The receptors come from a girl between 2 and 17 years old with multiple sclerosis.

This clonotype occurred a few times. This chain joins TRBV7-2 and TRBJ2-3; D might be TRBD2 (6 bases). The V end was cut by 1 base, the J end by 2 bases, with 19 bases between. The CDR3 loop spans 18 amino acids. CDR1 SGHTA and CDR2 FQGNSA come from the germline V gene. Here the CDR3 reads CASSLDFLGGGVTDTQYF. In nucleotides, the CDR3 is TGTGCCAGCAGCTTAGACTTCTTGGGTGGAGGGGTCACAGATACGCAGTATTTT.

This chain uses TRBV10-3 with TRBJ2-7, with TRBD1 identical over 8 bases. Germline loops: CDR1 ENHRY, CDR2 SYGVKD. The ends lost 6 bases at V and 5 bases at J; junction bases unmatched: 6. CDR3 length: 13 residues. The DNA for the CDR3 is TGTGCCATCAGGGATGACAGGGGCAACGAGCAGTACTTC. This codes for CAIRDDRGNEQYF.

Concerning this clonotype: Relative to the germline gene, one junction end is altered; a read error may explain this. The genes are TRBV6-5 and TRBJ2-4; 8 bases match TRBD1. There are 18 residues in the CDR3. Germline V gives CDR1 MNHEY, CDR2 SVGAGI. The CDR3 DNA is TGTGCCAGCAGTTCCCGTCCCGGGACAGGCCTAGCCAAAAGCATTCAGTACTTC. Protein sequence: CASSSRPGTGLAKSIQYF.

This clonotype has only a few counts. The rearrangement joins TRBV7-2 to TRBJ1-2, with unresolved D. V lost 1 base and J 3 bases, leaving 12 bases between the germline ends. The germline gives CDR1 SGHTA, CDR2 FQGNSA. This CDR3 comprises 15 residues. The CDR3 protein is CASSLDGSRYYGYTF. In nucleotides, the CDR3 is TGTGCCAGCAGCTTAGACGGGTCGAGGTACTATGGCTACACCTTC.

This clonotype was seen many times. The genes are TRBV29-1 and TRBJ2-1; 9 bases fit TRBD2. The CDR3 runs 17 residues. V shed 6 bases and J 4 bases; nucleotides not matched to a gene: 16. Germline V CDR1 and CDR2: SQVTM, ANQGSEA. The CDR3 DNA reads as TGCAGCGTCCCCCTCAGGGGAGGACTAGCGCTTTACAATGAGCAGTTCTTC. Translation gives CSVPLRGGLALYNEQFF.

The CDR3: CGAPDRGNTEAFF. CDR3 bases: TGCGGCGCGCCGGACAGGGGGAACACTGAAGCTTTCTTT. The gene calls are TRBV29-1 and TRBJ1-1; TRBD1 agrees at 9 bases. Germline V CDR1 and CDR2: SQVTM, ANQGSEA. The CDR3 spans 13 residues.

The chain employs TRBV6-5 and TRBJ2-1, with 9 positions matching TRBD2. Germline CDR1 is MNHEY and CDR2 is SVGAGI. V dropped 6 bases and J dropped 8; count of bases not matched to a gene: 11. This CDR3 comprises 15 residues. CDR3 region: CASRNGGTSSHEQFF. The CDR3 DNA reads as TGTGCCAGCAGGAACGGAGGGACTAGCTCCCATGAGCAGTTCTTC.

This clonotype appeared a few times. CDR3 region: CASSWDRVGYEQYF. CDR3 DNA: TGTGCCAGCAGTTGGGACAGGGTGGGGTACGAGCAGTACTTC. V is TRBV6-5 and J is TRBJ2-7, with 9 bases lining up with TRBD1. Germline values: CDR1 MNHEY, CDR2 SVGAGI. The CDR3 loop spans 14 amino acids. Trimming took 4 bases from V and 4 from J; bases not matched to a gene: 5.

This clonotype turned up a few times. The rearrangement links TRBV3-1 to TRBJ1-1; weak D call: TRBD1 (5 bases). CDR3 length: 17 amino acids. From germline, CDR1 is LGHDT and CDR2 YNNKEL (reference sequence). The germline V and J ends were trimmed by 2 bases and 7 bases, with 23 bases remaining between them. CDR3 loop: CASSQRPGSGAADEAFF. CDR3 nucleotides: TGTGCCAGCAGCCAAAGACCCGGAAGTGGGGCAGCCGATGAAGCTTTCTTT.

The chain has TRBV28 and TRBJ1-2; the D gene is possibly TRBD1 (5 bases). Germline V gene data show CDR1 as MDHEN and CDR2 as SYDVKM. This CDR3 contains 15 residues. The V gene lost 5 bases and the J gene lost 0 bases, with 13 bases spanning the gap. The CDR3 DNA reads as TGTGCCAGCAGTCTAGGGGCAGGAACTAACTATGGCTACACCTTC. Translating it yields CASSLGAGTNYGYTF.

In the case of this clonotype: It is unclear where the CDR3 begins or ends on the DNA, so no DNA is shown, and the CDR3 is as TCRdb lists it. The rearrangement joins TRBV7-5 to TRBJ2-5; TRBD1 reflects the table's D call only, with no check against the DNA. TRBV7-5 is given as a pseudogene. The CDR3 is made up of 19 amino acids, end residues included. The CDR3 loop reads CISVPEARPGGSTTTEQYF.

This clonotype was recorded once. This may be a read error: a much more frequent sequence differs by one nucleotide. This rearrangement joins TRBV29-1 to TRBJ2-3; 7 nucleotides align to TRBD2. CDR1 is SQVTM, CDR2 ANQGSEA, per germline. The CDR3 sequence is 14 residues long. The CDR3 sequence: CSGREGLGTDMQYF. In DNA form, the CDR3 reads TGCAGCGGCAGGGAGGGCCTAGGAACAGATATGCAGTATTTT.

The V gene is TRBV29-1, the J gene TRBJ2-7; TRBD1 matches at 9 bases. This CDR3 contains 15 residues. Germline V gene sequence: CDR1 SQVTM, CDR2 ANQGSEA. The V gene end was trimmed by 6 bases and the J gene end by 0 bases; junction bases not matched to a gene: 9. The CDR3 coding sequence is TGCAGCGTAGGCCAGGGACAGGGAGGCTCCTACGAGCAGTACTTC. It yields the protein CSVGQGQGGSYEQYF.